The rows below give T cell receptor beta chains drawn from one sample of a study of T cells after yellow fever vaccination. TCRdb analysed the 5' RACE reads with MiXCR anew, one entry per CDR3 protein. The table has under 550,000 distinct CDR3 sequences, less than 25% seen once. The sequencing used PBMCs, collected roughly 20 days after the first yellow fever vaccination. Receptors originate from a man aged 18 to 29 who received the YFV17D yellow fever vaccine. The CDR3 runs from the conserved cysteine through the conserved F or W. A D gene is named only where the DNA matches it firmly. The listing skips clone size in some rows; elsewhere it reads once, few, many or a size class.

clone_size	d_call	v_call	j_call	cdr3_length	cdr3_nt	cdr3_aa
few	.	TRBV5-6	TRBJ2-5	14	TGTGCCAGCAGCTTAACGGGGAGGACCGAGACCCAGTACTTC	CASSLTGRTETQYF
.	.	TRBV20-1	TRBJ1-5	14	TGCAGTGCTAGTCGGGGGGCCTACAATCAGCCCCAGCATTTT	CSASRGAYNQPQHF
.	.	TRBV20-1	TRBJ1-1	16	TGCAGTGCTACGTCCGGGGGGCTCTTTATGAACACTGAAGCTTTCTTT	CSATSGGLFMNTEAFF
.	.	TRBV6-2/TRBV6-3	TRBJ2-3	16	TGTGCCAGCAGGAGCCATCAATTACAGGAGACAGATACGCAGTATTTT	CASRSHQLQETDTQYF
.	.	TRBV20-1	TRBJ1-2	13	TGCAGTACCCGAGGGGGAGCTAACTATGGCTACACCTTC	CSTRGGANYGYTF
.	.	TRBV5-1	TRBJ1-2	13	TGCGCCAGCAGCTTAGGGGCGACGAATGGCTACACCTTC	CASSLGATNGYTF
few	.	TRBV12-3/TRBV12-4	TRBJ1-5	14	TGTGCCTCCAGACTGAGCGGACGGACTCAGCCCCAGCATTTT	CASRLSGRTQPQHF
few	.	TRBV2	TRBJ1-5	15	TGTGCCTCCTGCGCCGCGGAATATAGCAATCAGCCCCAGCATTTT	CASCAAEYSNQPQHF
.	.	TRBV6-1	TRBJ2-6	14	TGTGCCAGCAGCGAAGGACAGGGGGCCAACGTCCTGACTTTC	CASSEGQGANVLTF
few	.	TRBV12-3/TRBV12-4	TRBJ2-3	15	TGTGCCAGCAGTTTCCGGGCAACGGGCACAGATACGCAGTATTTT	CASSFRATGTDTQYF
.	.	TRBV20-1	TRBJ1-6	14	TGCAGTGCTCCCGCGGGTTCCTATAATTCACCCCTCCACTTT	CSAPAGSYNSPLHF
.	.	TRBV28	TRBJ1-1	11	TGTGCCAGCAGTTTCGAAGGTGAAGCTTTCTTT	CASSFEGEAFF